Presented here are 4 T cell receptor beta chains from one specimen sequenced in a study of CD4 T cells in relation to SARS-CoV-2 and coronaviruses. Generated by immunoSEQ multiplex PCR, the TCRdb table keeps only in-frame clones and is missing some. The repertoire includes about 20,000 clones, around 80% of them detected once, and roughly 30% sits in the top ten. The unexposed donors gave CD4+ T cells in 2011-2018, prior to COVID-19. After roughly ten days of culture, CD4+ T cells were isolated. These TCRs are of unknown antigen specificity. The source material was CD4+ T cells from PBMCs, cultured in vitro. The receptors originated from a human donor in good health.

The chain has TRBV9 and TRBJ1-2; 10 positions agree with TRBD1. The V segment lost 4 bases and the J segment 10 bases; nucleotides outside the gene matches: 13. CDR1 is SGDLS, CDR2 YYNGEE, per germline. The CDR3 has 15 amino acids. In DNA form, the CDR3 reads TGTGCCAGCAGCCGATCCAGGAGGACAGGGGGAATCTACACCTTC. The encoded protein is CASSRSRRTGGIYTF.

The chain employs TRBV2 and TRBJ2-3; no reliable D call. The ends were cut back, 6 bases at V and 0 bases at J, with 4 bases in the middle. The CDR3 length is 12 residues. CDR1 and CDR2 from the germline V gene are SNHLY and FYNNEI. The CDR3 protein is CASSYSTDTQYF. The CDR3 DNA sequence: TGTGCCAGCAGCTATAGCACAGATACGCAGTATTTT. Drawing the rest from reference TRBV2 and TRBJ2-3, the complete variable domain is EPEVTQTPSHQVTQMGQEVILRCVPISNHLYFYWYRQILGQKVEFLVSFYNNEISEKSEIFDDQFSVERPDGSNFTLKIRSTKLEDSAMYFCASSYSTDTQYFGPGTRLTVL.

The chain uses TRBV7-3 and TRBJ1-6, with D unclear. Trimming removed 7 bases from V and 5 bases from J, with 12 bases in between. CDR3 length equals 14 residues. Germline CDR1 reads SGHTA; CDR2 reads FQGTGA. The chain's CDR3 is CASKGSGNNSPLHF. The CDR3 bases are TGTGCCAGCAAAGGATCGGGGAATAATTCACCCCTCCACTTT.

This sequence joins TRBV5-4 and TRBJ2-1; TRBD2 aligns across 9 bases. CDR3 length: 14 amino acids. Germline values: CDR1 SGHNT, CDR2 YYREEE (reference sequence). The V and J ends lost 0 bases and 5 bases, in that order; junction bases with no gene match: 0. DNA of the CDR3: TGTGCCAGCAGCTTGGTAGCGGGAGACAATGAGCAGTTCTTC. It codes for CASSLVAGDNEQFF.